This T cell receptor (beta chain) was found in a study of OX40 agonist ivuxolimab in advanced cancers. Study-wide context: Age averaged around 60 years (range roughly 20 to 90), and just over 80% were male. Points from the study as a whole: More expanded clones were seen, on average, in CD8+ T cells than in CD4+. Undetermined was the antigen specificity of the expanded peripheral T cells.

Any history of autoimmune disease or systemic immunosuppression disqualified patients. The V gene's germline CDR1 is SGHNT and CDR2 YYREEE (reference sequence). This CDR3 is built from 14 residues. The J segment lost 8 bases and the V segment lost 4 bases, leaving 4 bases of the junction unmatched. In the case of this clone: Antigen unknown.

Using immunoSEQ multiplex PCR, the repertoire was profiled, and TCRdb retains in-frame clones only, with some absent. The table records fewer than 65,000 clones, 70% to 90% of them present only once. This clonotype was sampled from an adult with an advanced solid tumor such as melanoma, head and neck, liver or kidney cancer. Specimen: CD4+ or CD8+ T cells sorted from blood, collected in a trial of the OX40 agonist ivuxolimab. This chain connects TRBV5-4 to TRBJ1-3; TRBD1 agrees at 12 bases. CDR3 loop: CASSLGQGADTIYF. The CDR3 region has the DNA TGTGCCAGCAGCCTGGGACAGGGGGCGGACACCATATATTTT.